This entry describes one TCR beta chain. The antigen remains undetermined. Profiling relied on immunoSEQ multiplex PCR, and the TCRdb table lists in-frame clones only, not all of them. Of about 40,000 clones in the sample, 65% to 70% were seen once. Roughly 1.8 micrograms of genomic DNA came from cryopreserved PBMCs for TCR beta libraries. This record belongs to a study of cytotoxic CD8 clonotypes in ibrutinib-treated CLL. About the research overall: Patients attained 25 or so partial and 2 complete responses; at median around 63 months, about 14 remained remitted while 12 progressed. A median around 12 months of treatment, range 6 to 36, preceded the collection of response samples.

Study-level findings and limits: Sampling times, which were not matched between the groups, differed between sustained-remission patients and progressing patients.

V lost 2 bases, J lost 1 base, and 5 bases lay in between. Germline V gene sequence: CDR1 MNHNY, CDR2 SVGAGI (reference sequence). This CDR3 region has 13 residues. The origin of this receptor is a human donor with chronic lymphocytic leukemia. The chain couples TRBV6-6 to TRBJ1-1; D gene unclear. Sequencing was performed on PBMCs, taken at disease progression, from a patient treated with ibrutinib. The CDR3 coding sequence is TGTGCCAGCAGTTACACCCAGAACACTGAAGCTTTCTTT. As protein: CASSYTQNTEAFF.